The clone carrying this TCR beta chain was observed a handful of times. Antigen unknown. Primers for the PCR totalled 60 Vbeta and 13 Jbeta. Data came from immunoSEQ multiplex PCR; TCRdb stores just in-frame clones and leaves some out. Seen here are some 170,000 clones, 75% to 85% observed once, and the top ten hold around 5%. The data are from a study of cytomegalovirus exposure and HLA in healthy donors. Overall study: Around 81% of 350 to 400 genotyped donors fell in the Caucasian-associated ancestry cluster. Study-wide results and limits: In a later analysis, TCR beta V- and J-gene trimming showed a link to a missense DCLRE1C variant. Donors were assumed by presence/absence analyses to have roughly uniform sequencing depth.

This receptor was obtained from a man aged 25 to 45 in good health and CMV-seronegative. The sequencing input was PBMCs.

CDR3 bases: TGTGCCAGTAAGGGGGCACCAGGGGGTCAGCCCCAGCATTTT. It yields the protein CASKGAPGGQPQHF. V and J are TRBV19 and TRBJ1-5, with 7 nucleotides matching TRBD1. Germline V lookup: CDR1 LNHDA, CDR2 SQIVND (reference sequence). The CDR3 covers 14 residues. V dropped 7 bases and J dropped 6; count of bases not matched to a gene: 9.